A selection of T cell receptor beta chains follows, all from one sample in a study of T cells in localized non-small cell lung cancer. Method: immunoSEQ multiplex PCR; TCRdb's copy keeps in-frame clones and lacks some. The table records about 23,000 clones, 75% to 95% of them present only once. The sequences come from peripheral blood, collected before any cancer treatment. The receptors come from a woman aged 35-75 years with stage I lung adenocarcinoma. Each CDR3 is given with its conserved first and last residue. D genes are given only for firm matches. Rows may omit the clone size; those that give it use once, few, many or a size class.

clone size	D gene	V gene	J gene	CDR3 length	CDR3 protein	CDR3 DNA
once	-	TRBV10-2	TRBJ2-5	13	CASSSGTAKTQYF	TGCGCCAGCAGTTCCGGGACGGCGAAGACCCAGTACTTC
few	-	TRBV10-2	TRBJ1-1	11	CASMGGFGAFF	TGCGCCAGCATGGGGGGATTCGGAGCTTTCTTT
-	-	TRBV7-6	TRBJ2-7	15	CASSLEPQGTYEQYF	TGTGCCAGCAGCTTGGAGCCACAGGGAACCTACGAGCAGTACTTC
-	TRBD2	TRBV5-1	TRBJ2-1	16	CASSWGTGGLTHEQFF	TGCGCCAGCAGCTGGGGTACGGGAGGATTGACCCATGAGCAGTTCTTC
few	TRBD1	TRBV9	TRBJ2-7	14	CASSVQGVPYEQYF	TGTGCCAGCAGCGTACAGGGGGTCCCCTACGAGCAGTACTTC
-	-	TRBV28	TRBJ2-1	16	CASSSPGFSPGNEQFF	TGTGCCAGCAGTTCCCCTGGGTTTTCTCCGGGCAATGAGCAGTTCTTC
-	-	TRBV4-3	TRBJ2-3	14	CASSQDHGTDTQYF	TGCGCCAGCAGCCAAGATCATGGCACAGATACGCAGTATTTT
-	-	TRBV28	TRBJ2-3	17	CASSFSPSSHQWDTQYF	TGTGCCAGCAGTTTTTCGCCTAGCTCTCATCAATGGGATACGCAGTATTTT
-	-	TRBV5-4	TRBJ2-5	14	CASSKDRGRETQYF	TGTGCCAGCAGCAAGGACCGGGGGAGGGAGACCCAGTACTTC
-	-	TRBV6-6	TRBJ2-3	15	CASSYTGTPTDTQYF	TGTGCCAGCAGTTATACAGGAACACCCACAGATACGCAGTATTTT
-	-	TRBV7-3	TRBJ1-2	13	CASSREAGDGYTF	TGTGCCAGCAGCCGGGAGGCTGGGGATGGCTACACCTTC
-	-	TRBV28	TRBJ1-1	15	CASRGQVGMVTEAFF	TGTGCCAGCAGGGGGCAAGTAGGGATGGTCACTGAAGCTTTCTTT
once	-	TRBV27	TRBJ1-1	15	CASSSPDVLGTEAFF	TGTGCCAGCAGTTCCCCGGACGTCCTGGGAACTGAAGCTTTCTTT
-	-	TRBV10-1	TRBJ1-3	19	CASSESGPYRRRSGNTIYF	TGCGCCAGCAGTGAGTCGGGTCCGTACAGGAGACGCTCTGGAAACACCATATATTTT
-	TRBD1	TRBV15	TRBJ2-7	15	CATSRDLDRAYEQYF	TGTGCCACCAGCAGAGATCTGGACAGGGCCTACGAGCAGTACTTC
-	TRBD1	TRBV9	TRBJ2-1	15	CASSVGQGANNEQFF	TGTGCCAGCAGCGTGGGACAGGGGGCGAACAATGAGCAGTTCTTC
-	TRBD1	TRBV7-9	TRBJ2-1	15	CASSPVGGKHDEQFF	TGTGCCAGCAGCCCGGTAGGGGGCAAGCACGATGAGCAGTTCTTC
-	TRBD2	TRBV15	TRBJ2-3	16	CATSREGGRAADTQYF	TGTGCCACCAGCAGAGAGGGAGGGCGAGCGGCCGATACGCAGTATTTT
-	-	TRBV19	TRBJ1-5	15	CASSIVPGVGQPQHF	TGTGCCAGTAGTATAGTTCCGGGAGTGGGCCAGCCCCAGCATTTT
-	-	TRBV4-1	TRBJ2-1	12	CASSLPAGEQFF	TGCGCCAGCAGCCTCCCCGCGGGTGAGCAGTTCTTC
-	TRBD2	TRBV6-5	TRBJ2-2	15	CASSKGLAGAGELFF	TGTGCCAGCAGTAAAGGACTAGCGGGAGCCGGGGAGCTGTTTTTT
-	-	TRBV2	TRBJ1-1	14	CASSGSGWNTEAFF	TGTGCCAGCAGTGGAAGCGGGTGGAACACTGAAGCTTTCTTT
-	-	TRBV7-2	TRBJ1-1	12	CASSLSKTEAFF	TGTGCCAGCAGCTTATCGAAGACTGAAGCTTTCTTT
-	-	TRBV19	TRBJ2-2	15	CASSPGGLNTGELFF	TGTGCCAGTAGTCCAGGGGGACTGAACACCGGGGAGCTGTTTTTT
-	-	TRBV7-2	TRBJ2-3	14	CASSLATGTDTQYF	TGTGCCAGCAGCTTAGCGACAGGTACAGATACGCAGTATTTT
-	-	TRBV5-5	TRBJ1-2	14	CASSLSAGFGGYTF	TGTGCCAGCAGCTTGTCAGCGGGGTTTGGTGGCTACACCTTC
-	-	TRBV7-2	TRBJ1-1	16	CASSLVGGGGNTEAFF	TGTGCCAGCAGCTTAGTAGGGGGGGGCGGGAACACTGAAGCTTTCTTT
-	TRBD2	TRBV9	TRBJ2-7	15	CASSVEASGSYEQYF	TGTGCCAGCAGCGTAGAGGCTAGCGGTTCCTACGAGCAGTACTTC
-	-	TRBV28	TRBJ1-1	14	CASQRTVGNTEAFF	TGTGCCAGCCAACGGACAGTCGGGAACACTGAAGCTTTCTTT
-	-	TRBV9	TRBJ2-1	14	CASTRGVGGNEQFF	TGTGCCAGCACCCGGGGAGTAGGGGGGAATGAGCAGTTCTTC
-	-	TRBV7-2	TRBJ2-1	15	CASSNSISSYNEQFF	TGTGCCAGCAGCAATAGCATTTCCTCCTACAATGAGCAGTTCTTC
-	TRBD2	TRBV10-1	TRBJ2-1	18	CASSELGLAGGGGNEQFF	TGCGCCAGCAGTGAGTTGGGACTAGCGGGAGGGGGGGGCAATGAGCAGTTCTTC
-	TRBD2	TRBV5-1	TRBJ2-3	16	CASSTGLAGFTDTQYF	TGCGCCAGCAGCACCGGACTAGCGGGCTTCACAGATACGCAGTATTTT
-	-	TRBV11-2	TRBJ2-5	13	CASSLGAQETQYF	TGTGCCAGCAGCTTAGGGGCGCAAGAGACCCAGTACTTC
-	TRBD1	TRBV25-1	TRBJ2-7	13	CASSRGQGVKQYF	TGTGCCAGCAGTAGGGGACAGGGGGTAAAGCAGTACTTC
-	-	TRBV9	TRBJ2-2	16	CASSVATPGVSGELFF	TGTGCCAGCAGCGTAGCTACCCCAGGGGTCTCCGGGGAGCTGTTTTTT
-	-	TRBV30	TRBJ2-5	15	CAWSAGKSSQETQYF	TGTGCCTGGAGCGCCGGGAAAAGCTCTCAAGAGACCCAGTACTTC
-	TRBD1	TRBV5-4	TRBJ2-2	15	CASSSRDRAAGELFF	TGTGCCAGCAGCTCCCGGGACAGGGCTGCCGGGGAGCTGTTTTTT
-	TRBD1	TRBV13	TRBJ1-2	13	CASSLDRGWGYTF	TGTGCCAGCAGCTTAGACAGGGGTTGGGGCTACACCTTC
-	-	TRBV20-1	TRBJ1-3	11	CSARKGNTIYF	TGCAGTGCTAGAAAGGGAAACACCATATATTTT
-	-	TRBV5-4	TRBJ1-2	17	CASSLGRGGRVSYGYTF	TGTGCCAGCAGCTTGGGGCGGGGTGGTAGGGTATCCTATGGCTACACCTTC
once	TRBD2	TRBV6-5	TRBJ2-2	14	CASSGGLAGVGLFF	TGTGCCAGCAGTGGCGGACTAGCGGGAGTGGGGCTGTTTTTT
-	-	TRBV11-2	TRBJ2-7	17	CASSLDRFGWRSHEQYF	TGTGCCAGCAGCTTAGACCGGTTTGGATGGAGGTCCCACGAGCAGTACTTC
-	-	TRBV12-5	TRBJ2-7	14	CASGLGGPFHEQYF	TGTGCTAGTGGTTTGGGGGGGCCTTTCCACGAGCAGTACTTC
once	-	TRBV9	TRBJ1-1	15	CASSVVMSANTEAFF	TGTGCCAGCAGCGTAGTAATGAGCGCAAACACTGAAGCTTTCTTT
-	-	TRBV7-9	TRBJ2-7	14	CASSPPSGDYEQYF	TGTGCCAGCAGCCCACCCAGCGGCGACTACGAGCAGTACTTC
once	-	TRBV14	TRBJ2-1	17	CASSQDPGSGRYSEQFF	TGTGCCAGCAGCCAAGACCCCGGGAGCGGTCGGTATAGTGAGCAGTTCTTC
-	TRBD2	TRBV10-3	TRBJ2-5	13	CAISREGQETQYF	TGTGCCATCAGTAGGGAGGGCCAAGAGACCCAGTACTTC
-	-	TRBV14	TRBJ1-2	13	CASSPGRVYGYTF	TGTGCCAGCAGCCCCGGCAGGGTTTATGGCTACACCTTC
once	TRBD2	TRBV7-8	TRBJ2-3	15	CASSLVEFASGTQYF	TGTGCCAGCAGCTTAGTTGAGTTCGCTAGCGGTACGCAGTATTTT
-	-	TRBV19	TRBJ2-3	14	CASSIRSATDTQYF	TGTGCCAGTAGTATTAGGTCAGCCACAGATACGCAGTATTTT
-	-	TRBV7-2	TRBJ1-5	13	CASSLAGDQPQHF	TGTGCCAGCAGCTTAGCAGGGGATCAGCCCCAGCATTTT